This TCR beta chain was captured by sequencing in a study of T cells in Graves' hyperthyroidism and ophthalmopathy. Study as a whole: Peripheral blood was secured at the point of initial diagnosis, before any treatment. Regarding the study as a whole: Blood also held most thyroid clonotypes expanded beyond 0.001. For ophthalmopathy, model prediction preceded onset by a median 6.5 months.

Over 18 months, lack of ophthalmopathy progression marked Graves' hyperthyroidism as stable. Amplification yielded TCR beta CDR3 regions, with RNA transcripts as the source. When the TCR CDR3 underwent first-round RT-PCR, the HTBI primer set was used. A single record per CDR3 protein comes from TCRdb applying MiXCR to the multiplex PCR reads. Of over 300,000 distinct CDR3 sequences in the sample, about 14% are singletons; the top ten hold 9.5% to 12%. Many counts were recorded for this clonotype. Its matching antigen is unknown. V shed 4 bases and J 2 bases; nucleotides not matched to a gene: 6. CDR3 size: 14 residues. The germline V gene encodes CDR1 DFQATT and CDR2 SNEGSKA (reference sequence).

V usage is TRBV20-1 and J usage is TRBJ2-7; TRBD2 agrees at 9 bases. The sequencing input was blood. The origin of this receptor is a woman aged 60-75 years with Graves' hyperthyroidism. CDR3 protein: CSATRLAETYEQYF. CDR3 nucleotides: TGCAGTGCTACGAGACTAGCGGAAACCTACGAGCAGTACTTC.